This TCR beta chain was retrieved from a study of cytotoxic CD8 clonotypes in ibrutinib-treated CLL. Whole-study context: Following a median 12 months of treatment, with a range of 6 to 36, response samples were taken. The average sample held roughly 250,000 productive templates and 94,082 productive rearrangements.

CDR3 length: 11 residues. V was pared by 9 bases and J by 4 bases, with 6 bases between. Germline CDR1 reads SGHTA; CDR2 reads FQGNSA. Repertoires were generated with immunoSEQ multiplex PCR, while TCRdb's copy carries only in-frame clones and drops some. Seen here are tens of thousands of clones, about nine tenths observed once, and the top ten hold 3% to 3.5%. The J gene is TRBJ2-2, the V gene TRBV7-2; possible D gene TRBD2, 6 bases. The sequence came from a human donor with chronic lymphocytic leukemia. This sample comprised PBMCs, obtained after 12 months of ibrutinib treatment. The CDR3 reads CARAGTGELFF. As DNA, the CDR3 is TGTGCCAGAGCGGGCACCGGGGAGCTGTTTTTT.